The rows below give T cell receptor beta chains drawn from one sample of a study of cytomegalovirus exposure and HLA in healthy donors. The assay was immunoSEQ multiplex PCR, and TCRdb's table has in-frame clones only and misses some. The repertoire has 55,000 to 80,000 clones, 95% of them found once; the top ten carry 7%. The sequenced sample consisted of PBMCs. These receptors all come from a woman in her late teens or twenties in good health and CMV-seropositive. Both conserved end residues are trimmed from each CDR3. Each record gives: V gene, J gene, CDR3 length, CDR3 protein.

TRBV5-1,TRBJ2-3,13,ASRLEPAGTETQY
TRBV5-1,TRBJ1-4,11,ASSLGGNEKLF
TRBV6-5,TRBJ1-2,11,ATNSHKGTGYT
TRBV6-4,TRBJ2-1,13,ASSARLAPSNEQF
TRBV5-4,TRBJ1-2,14,ASRPGTGGAGHGYT
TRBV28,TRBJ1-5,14,ASSLEATGSNQPQH
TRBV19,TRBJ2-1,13,ASSIGSGSPIEQF
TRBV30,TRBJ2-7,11,AWRFQGLGEQY
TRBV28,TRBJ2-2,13,ASSSGTGPTGELF
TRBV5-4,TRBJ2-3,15,ASSLDTDARSTDTQY
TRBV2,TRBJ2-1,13,ASSSKRGAYNEQF
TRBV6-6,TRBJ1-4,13,ASSYSGTAEGKLF
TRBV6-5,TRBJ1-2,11,ASTPRGASGYT
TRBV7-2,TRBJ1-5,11,ASTRDSNQPQH
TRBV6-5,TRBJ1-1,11,ASSIGQYTEAF
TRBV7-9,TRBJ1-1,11,ASSLVSRDRTF
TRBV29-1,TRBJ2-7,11,SVGGDWAYEQY
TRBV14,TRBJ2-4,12,ASSQQDRGHIQY
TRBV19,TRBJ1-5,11,ASSAPGLQPQH
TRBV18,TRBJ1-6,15,ASSPRLNSMDNSPLH
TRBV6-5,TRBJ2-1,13,ASGQLSGRGNEQF
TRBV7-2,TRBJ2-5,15,ASSLASSAGGRETQY
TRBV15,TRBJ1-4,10,AARQGLEKLF
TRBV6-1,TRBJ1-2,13,ASMERSGGLYGYT
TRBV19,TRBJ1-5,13,ASTAGGGYNQPQH
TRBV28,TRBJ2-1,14,ASSPTAGGPYNEQF
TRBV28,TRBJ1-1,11,ASQIHGYTEAF
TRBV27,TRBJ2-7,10,ASLSGTYEQY
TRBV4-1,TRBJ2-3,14,ASSRTGIEWTDTQY
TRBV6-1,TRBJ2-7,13,ASSEGTGPPREQY
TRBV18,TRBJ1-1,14,ASSRTGTGGYTEAF
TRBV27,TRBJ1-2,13,ASSPSVTANYGYT